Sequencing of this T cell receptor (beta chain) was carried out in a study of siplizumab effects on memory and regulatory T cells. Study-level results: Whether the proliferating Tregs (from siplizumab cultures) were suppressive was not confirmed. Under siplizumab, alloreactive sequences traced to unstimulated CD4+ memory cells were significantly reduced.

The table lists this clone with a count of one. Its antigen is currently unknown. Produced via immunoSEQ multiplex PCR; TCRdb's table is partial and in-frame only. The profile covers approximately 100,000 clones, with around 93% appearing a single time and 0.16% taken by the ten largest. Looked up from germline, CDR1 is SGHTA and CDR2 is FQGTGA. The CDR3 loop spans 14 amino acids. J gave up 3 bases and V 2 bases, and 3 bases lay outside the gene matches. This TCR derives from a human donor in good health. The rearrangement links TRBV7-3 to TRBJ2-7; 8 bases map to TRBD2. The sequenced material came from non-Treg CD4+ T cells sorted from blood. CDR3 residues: CASSLAGGDYEQYF. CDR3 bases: TGTGCCAGCAGCTTAGCGGGGGGCGACTACGAGCAGTACTTC.